One sample yielded the 17 T cell receptor beta chains listed below, sequenced in a study of metastatic and nonmetastatic thyroid tumors. TCRdb re-called the PCR reads through MiXCR. The repertoire consists of about 69,000 clones, with 12% to 15% occurring once and the leading ten covering about 6%. No treatment of any kind had been given to any patient before thyroid surgery. The sample comprised blood. The receptors were sampled from a male donor with papillary thyroid cancer or a benign thyroid nodule (not recorded which). Some clones in this sample may be carry-over from other donors' samples.

This clone was seen many times. Other DNA sequences in the same sample also yield this CDR3. V usage is TRBV6-1 and J usage is TRBJ1-2; the D gene is possibly TRBD1 (5 bases). The V gene's germline CDR1 is MNHNS and CDR2 SASEGT. V gave up 7 bases and J gave up 4 bases, with 22 bases separating them. The CDR3 loop spans 16 amino acids. The CDR3 DNA follows: TGTGCCAGCACCCGGGACTCATCCTCGGTCGTCTATGGCTACACCTTC. Translation: CASTRDSSSVVYGYTF.

This clone has at least ten counts. The chain uses TRBV10-3 and TRBJ2-3, with 8 bases aligning to TRBD2. V shed 7 bases, J shed 5 bases, and the junction held 11 bases outside the gene matches. The CDR3 totals 15 residues. Germline V gives CDR1 ENHRY, CDR2 SYGVKD. CDR3 in DNA: TGTGCCATCACCCCGGGGGGGGCTTCGGGAGATACGCAGTATTTT. Protein product: CAITPGGASGDTQYF.

The sample holds many counts of this clone. At the DNA level, this CDR3 is encoded by other sequences in the same sample as well. CDR3 region: CASSQDPRGAARGNTEAFF. Here the CDR3 DNA reads TGTGCCAGCAGCCAAGATCCTAGGGGCGCGGCAAGAGGGAACACTGAAGCTTTCTTT. The chain is built from TRBV3-1 and TRBJ1-1, with a weak D call TRBD1 (5 bases). The length of the CDR3 is 19 residues. V was clipped by 0 bases and J by 1 base, with 21 bases between them. Per the germline V gene, CDR1 is LGHDT and CDR2 is YNNKEL (reference sequence).

This clone was detected ten times or more. The chain is built from TRBV12-3 or TRBV12-4 and TRBJ2-1; 11 bases fit TRBD2. There are 15 residues in the CDR3. V was clipped by 1 base and J by 4 bases; unmatched bases: 0. This CDR3 is CASSLGTSGYNEQFF. The DNA of the CDR3 is TGTGCCAGCAGTTTAGGGACTAGCGGGTACAATGAGCAGTTCTTC.

This clone has at least ten counts. This chain links TRBV30 with TRBJ2-7; 10 bases are a match to TRBD2. V trimming: 2 bases; J trimming: 5 bases; junction bases outside the gene matches: 9. Germline V CDR1 and CDR2: GTSNPN, SVGIG (reference sequence). This CDR3 has 15 residues. The CDR3 loop reads CAWSPLAGPFDEQYF. CDR3 nucleotide sequence: TGTGCCTGGAGTCCACTAGCGGGGCCATTCGACGAGCAGTACTTC.

This clone was observed at least ten times. V usage is TRBV6-1 and J usage is TRBJ2-5; the match to TRBD2 covers 8 bases. This CDR3 is built from 14 residues. Trimming took 4 bases from V and 5 from J; bases not matched to a gene: 6. The germline V gene encodes CDR1 MNHNS and CDR2 SASEGT. CDR3 nucleotides: TGTGCCAGCAGTGTCGGGAGGGCCGTCGAGACCCAGTACTTC. This translates into CASSVGRAVETQYF.

This clone was picked up many times. J is TRBJ2-3 and V is TRBV2; D could derive from TRBD1 or TRBD2 (5 bases each). The CDR3 runs to 14 residues. Trimming left V 3 bases short and J 4 bases short, with 11 bases between. The V gene's germline CDR1 is SNHLY and CDR2 FYNNEI. The CDR3 here is CASSDPGRADTQYF. CDR3 sequence (DNA): TGTGCCAGCAGTGATCCGGGGCGGGCAGATACGCAGTATTTT.

This clone was recorded many times. The identical CDR3 is also encoded by other nucleotide sequences in the sample. This chain uses TRBV6-1 with TRBJ2-3; D is possibly TRBD2 (5 bases). The germline gives CDR1 MNHNS, CDR2 SASEGT. CDR3 length: 15 residues. V was cut by 6 bases and J by 1 base, with 14 bases left in between. The CDR3 DNA reads TGTGCCAGCAGGGATAGCGACGGTCGCACAGATACGCAGTATTTT. Translation gives CASRDSDGRTDTQYF.

The chain recombines TRBV6-1 with TRBJ1-1; D unresolved. CDR1 MNHNS and CDR2 SASEGT come from the germline V gene. V dropped 3 bases and J dropped 8 bases, with 13 bases sitting between them. The CDR3 has 13 amino acids. CDR3 coding DNA: TGTGCCAGCAGTGACGTACGGGATTCGGAAGCTTTCTTT. It is translated as CASSDVRDSEAFF.

This clone was counted ten times or more. The rearrangement uses TRBV29-1 and TRBJ2-1, with 8 bases identical to TRBD2. This CDR3 contains 15 residues. The V gene end was trimmed by 6 bases and the J gene end by 12 bases; junction bases not matched to a gene: 19. Germline loops: CDR1 SQVTM, CDR2 ANQGSEA. The CDR3 region is CSVPAYNLGLAGQFF. CDR3 nucleotides: TGCAGCGTCCCCGCATATAATCTCGGACTAGCCGGGCAGTTCTTC.

This clone was observed at least ten times. The rearrangement uses TRBV5-1 and TRBJ2-3, with TRBD1 matching 7 bases. The V and J ends lost 4 bases and 3 bases, in that order; junction bases with no gene match: 5. Germline values: CDR1 SGHRS, CDR2 YFSETQ. The CDR3 totals 14 residues. For the CDR3, the DNA is TGCGCCAGCAGCCAAGGGACAGCTACAGATACGCAGTATTTT. This sequence encodes CASSQGTATDTQYF.

Comment on this clone: Germline and junction disagree at one end, which may indicate a read error. The V gene is TRBV5-1, the J gene TRBJ1-1; D is uncertain. Germline values: CDR1 SGHRS, CDR2 YFSETQ. CDR3 length: 16 amino acids. In DNA, the CDR3 is TGCGCCAGCAGCTTGGCCACGGGCCAGTTCGGCGCTGAAGATTTCTTT. It codes for CASSLATGQFGAEDFF.

This clone was counted at least ten times. Other DNA sequences in this specimen translate into the identical CDR3. The rearrangement uses TRBV6-4 and TRBJ2-6, with D tentatively TRBD1 (6 bases). Germline-derived CDR1 and CDR2 are MRHNA and SNTAGT. V shed 6 bases and J shed 0 bases, with 9 bases lying between them. The CDR3 spans 15 residues. CDR3: CASSEGGSGANVLTF. DNA of the CDR3: TGTGCCAGCAGCGAAGGGGGCTCTGGGGCCAACGTCCTGACTTTC.

This clone was counted ten times or more. This chain joins TRBV4-1 and TRBJ1-1; unclear D gene. Germline CDR1 MGHRA, CDR2 YSYEKL. The CDR3 consists of 12 residues. V dropped 6 bases and J dropped 3 bases, with 8 bases sitting between them. The CDR3, as DNA: TGCGCCAGCAGGCGCGACCACACTGAAGCTTTCTTT. This encodes CASRRDHTEAFF.

This clone was counted only a few times. The chain couples TRBV6-2 or TRBV6-3 to TRBJ1-6, with TRBD1 identical over 10 bases. This CDR3 has 18 residues. V lost 10 bases and J lost 5; bases outside the gene matches: 17. CDR1 is MNHEY, CDR2 SVGEGT, per germline. In nucleotides, the CDR3 is TGTGCCACCTCTCTGGTGCGTGACGGGACAGGGGATAATTCACCCCTCCACTTT. Amino acid sequence: CATSLVRDGTGDNSPLHF.

A few counts support this clone. Given a much more abundant clone one base away, this may be a read error. This sequence joins TRBV20-1 and TRBJ2-1; 8 bases fit TRBD2. Per germline, CDR1 DFQATT and CDR2 SNEGSKA (reference sequence). The CDR3 loop spans 18 amino acids. Trimming cost V 3 bases and J 4 bases; bases outside gene matches: 17. CDR3 sequence (DNA): TGCAGTGCTAGTCGGGGTGGACGGGGGGGCCTCTCGTACAATGAGCAGTTCTTC. It encodes CSASRGGRGGLSYNEQFF.

The V gene is TRBV10-2, the J gene TRBJ2-7; perhaps TRBD2 as D (5 bases). V gave up 5 bases and J gave up 5 bases, with 13 bases separating them. The CDR3 consists of 13 residues. CDR1 is WSHSY, CDR2 SAAADI, per germline. DNA of the CDR3: TGCGCCAGCAGTTCCGGGATTCGGCACGAGCAGTACTTC. This gives the protein CASSSGIRHEQYF.